Included here is one T cell receptor (beta chain) sequence, with context. Other DNA sequences of this sample code for an identical CDR3. The CDR3 consists of 13 residues. Trimming removed 4 bases from V and 3 bases from J, with 10 bases in between. Looked up from germline, CDR1 is SGHRS and CDR2 is YFSETQ. This sample was taken from a study of blood T cell repertoires in COVID-19. Overall study context: Researchers got acute and convalescent COVID-19 samples from the United States, Italy and Spain.

Using immunoSEQ multiplex PCR, the repertoire was profiled, and TCRdb retains in-frame clones only, with some absent. Found here are 200,000 to 300,000 clones, 80% to 90% of them singletons; the top ten hold roughly 3.6%. The chain employs TRBV5-1 and TRBJ1-2, with no clear D. The sample taken for sequencing was peripheral blood. The sequence came from a woman between 40 and 55 years old with acute or convalescent COVID-19. The CDR3 coding sequence is TGCGCCAGCAGCCTGGACGGAGACTATGGCTACACCTTC. Its protein product is CASSLDGDYGYTF.